This TCR beta chain was found in a study of T-cell reconstitution after alpha-beta-depleted transplantation in children. This CDR3 comprises 13 residues. Trimming cost V 2 bases and J 6 bases, with 10 bases left between them. Germline CDR1 is SQVTM and CDR2 is ANQGSEA. Unique molecular identifiers were incorporated during preparation of the TCRbeta library. A single record per CDR3 protein comes from TCRdb applying MiXCR to the PCR reads. In the table there are hundreds of thousands of distinct CDR3 sequences, about 16% of which are singletons. Specimen: PBMCs from the stem cell graft donor, collected from the stem cell graft. The origin of this receptor is a human donor who donated a stem cell graft to a child with acute lymphoblastic leukemia. This chain connects TRBV29-1 to TRBJ2-2; D is undetermined. The chain's CDR3 is CSVEKDRAGELFF. The DNA of the CDR3 is TGCAGCGTTGAAAAGGACCGGGCCGGGGAGCTGTTTTTT.